The clone carrying this T cell receptor beta chain was seen just once. The target antigen is unknown. Libraries were prepared by immunoSEQ multiplex PCR; TCRdb keeps only in-frame clonotypes and omits some of them. The sample lists about 91,000 clones; roughly 86% were seen once. On cycle 4 day 1 and cycle 7 day 1, as well as at baseline, blood was sampled. The source of the sample is a study of OX40 agonist ivuxolimab in advanced cancers. On the study more broadly: Among those enrolled, mean age was 60 years (range about 23 to 85) and 75% to 90% were male.

Points from the study as a whole: Averaging showed that CD8+ T cells had more expanded clones than CD4+ did.

The receptor was derived from an adult with an advanced solid tumor such as melanoma, head and neck, liver or kidney cancer. The sample here was CD4+ or CD8+ T cells sorted from blood, taken in a trial of the OX40 agonist ivuxolimab.

CDR3 amino acids: CASSLDGANTGELFF. The CDR3 DNA is TGTGCCAGCAGCCTTGACGGAGCGAACACCGGGGAGCTGTTTTTT. J is TRBJ2-2 and V is TRBV6-1; no clear D gene. Trimming pared 6 bases from V and 0 bases from J, leaving 11 bases between. Germline V gene data show CDR1 as MNHNS and CDR2 as SASEGT. CDR3 size: 15 residues.